A single sample gave rise to the 17 T cell receptor beta chains below, sequenced in a study of identifying expanded T cells in peripheral blood. Using immunoSEQ multiplex PCR, the repertoire was profiled, and TCRdb retains in-frame clones only, with some absent. The sample records tens of thousands of clones, 80% to 90% being singletons. The sample taken for sequencing was blood. These receptors all come from a person aged 18-70 years in good health.

The chain links TRBV4-3 to TRBJ1-4; D unclear. V lost 4 bases, J lost 3 bases, and 15 bases lay in between. Germline assignment: CDR1 LGHNA and CDR2 YSLEER. CDR3 length: 16 amino acids. The CDR3 nucleotides read TGCGCCAGCAGCCCAAACTGGCGGATCGCTAATGAAAAACTGTTTTTT. Encoded protein: CASSPNWRIANEKLFF.

V usage is TRBV7-2 and J usage is TRBJ2-3, with 7 positions matching TRBD2. V shed 1 base and J 5 bases; nucleotides not matched to a gene: 12. This CDR3 region has 17 residues. The germline V gene has CDR1 SGHTA and CDR2 FQGNSA. CDR3 DNA sequence: TGTGCCAGCAGCTTAGATTGGGGGGAGGGCCTTAAAGATACGCAGTATTTT. Its protein is CASSLDWGEGLKDTQYF.

The chain combines TRBV7-2 with TRBJ2-6, with a tentative D call TRBD2 (7 bases). Germline V gene lookup returns CDR1 SGHTA and CDR2 FQGNSA. The CDR3 has 17 amino acids. Trimming took off 0 bases at V and 0 bases at J, with 9 bases between the two ends. Written as DNA, the CDR3 is TGTGCCAGCAGCTTAGCGGGAGGGGGCTCTGGGGCCAACGTCCTGACTTTC. This translates into CASSLAGGGSGANVLTF.

V usage is TRBV28 and J usage is TRBJ2-1, with TRBD2 identical over 12 bases. V was pared by 6 bases and J by 8 bases, with 5 bases of the junction left unmatched. CDR3 length: 14 amino acids. Germline values: CDR1 MDHEN, CDR2 SYDVKM. The CDR3 region has the DNA TGTGCCAGCAGGACTAGCGGGAGCTGGGATGAGCAGTTCTTC. Residues: CASRTSGSWDEQFF.

V usage is TRBV4-2 and J usage is TRBJ2-1; D is undetermined. CDR1 and CDR2 (germline): LGHNA, YNFKEQ. The CDR3 is 16 residues long. V dropped 1 base and J dropped 0 bases, with 10 bases sitting between them. The CDR3: CASSQVSDPSYNEQFF. The CDR3 nucleotides read TGTGCCAGCAGCCAAGTATCAGACCCCTCCTACAATGAGCAGTTCTTC.

V gene TRBV4-3 combines with J gene TRBJ1-2, with 10 bases fitting TRBD1. Germline CDR1 LGHNA, CDR2 YSLEER. V lost 1 base and J lost 3; bases outside the gene matches: 2. The CDR3 length is 15 residues. Here the CDR3 DNA reads TGCGCCAGCAGCCAAGGGACAGGGGGTGACTATGGCTACACCTTC. This translates into CASSQGTGGDYGYTF.

The chain uses TRBV19 and TRBJ2-1, with TRBD2 matching over 14 bases. Germline assignment: CDR1 LNHDA and CDR2 SQIVND (reference sequence). J lost 10 bases, V lost 6 bases, and 8 bases had no gene match. The CDR3 has 15 residues. CDR3 protein: CASRAGTSGSIEQFF. The DNA of the CDR3 is TGTGCCAGTAGGGCCGGGACTAGCGGGAGTATCGAGCAGTTCTTC.

About this clone itself: A read error may produce the germline difference seen at one junction end. The rearrangement joins TRBV10-3 to TRBJ1-1; 8 bases agree with TRBD1. Germline assignment: CDR1 ENHRY and CDR2 SYGVKD. The CDR3 contains 13 residues. The CDR3 is CAITEDRALPAFF. The CDR3 nucleotides read TGTGCCATCACTGAGGACAGGGCCCTCCCAGCTTTCTTT.

The chain combines TRBV5-5 with TRBJ1-1; D might be TRBD1 (6 bases). The CDR3 has 17 amino acids. The ends were cut back, 1 base at V and 0 bases at J, with 16 bases in the middle. The germline CDR1 and CDR2 sequences are SGHKS and YYEKEE (reference sequence). The CDR3 sequence is CASSLIDRLAVNTEAFF. Written as DNA, the CDR3 is TGTGCCAGCAGCTTGATCGACAGGTTGGCAGTGAACACTGAAGCTTTCTTT.

The count of this clone is one. This chain uses TRBV4-2 with TRBJ2-5; 7 bases match TRBD2. Unmatched junction bases numbered 4, after V lost 4 bases and J lost 2 bases. Germline loops: CDR1 LGHNA, CDR2 YNFKEQ. The CDR3 is 14 residues long. CDR3 DNA sequence: TGTGCCAGCAGCCCCTTGGGAGGGCAAGAGACCCAGTACTTC. Residues: CASSPLGGQETQYF.

J is TRBJ2-5 and V is TRBV27, with D maybe TRBD2 (5 bases). There are 14 residues in the CDR3. CDR1 is MNHEY, CDR2 SMNVEV, per germline (reference sequence). The V end lost 6 bases, the J end lost 9 bases, and 20 bases lay between the germline ends. The CDR3 DNA follows: TGTGCCAGCAGCCTTATGTCGGGTGTCGGGGCCCAGTACTTC. Amino acids: CASSLMSGVGAQYF.

This chain connects TRBV29-1 to TRBJ1-5; maybe TRBD1 (5 bases). Germline loops: CDR1 SQVTM, CDR2 ANQGSEA. The CDR3 is 15 amino acids. Trimming removed 3 bases at V and 6 bases at J, with 18 bases between. For the CDR3, the DNA is TGCAGCGTTGAGTTTGGGGACCCATTAGCTCAGCCCCAGCATTTT. Its translation: CSVEFGDPLAQPQHF.

J is TRBJ2-1 and V is TRBV29-1, with TRBD1 matching over 9 bases. The CDR3 runs to 16 residues. Germline CDR1 and CDR2: SQVTM and ANQGSEA. The V gene end was trimmed by 8 bases and the J gene end by 2 bases; junction bases not matched to a gene: 13. CDR3 in DNA: TGCAGCTTAATGGGACCCCGGGACAGGGCCTACAATGAGCAGTTCTTC. This sequence encodes CSLMGPRDRAYNEQFF.

This clone was seen ten or more times. The chain couples TRBV7-2 to TRBJ2-1; TRBD2 matches 9 bases. This CDR3 has 14 amino acids. Trimming took 4 bases from V and 8 from J; bases not matched to a gene: 6. Germline V CDR1 and CDR2: SGHTA, FQGNSA. The CDR3: CASSSGTSKDEQFF. The CDR3 nucleotides are TGTGCCAGCAGCTCCGGGACTAGCAAGGATGAGCAGTTCTTC.

The V and J genes are TRBV7-3 and TRBJ2-3; D is undetermined. CDR3 length: 15 amino acids. Between the trimmed V and J ends, which lost 1 base and 2 bases, there was a span of 10 bases. CDR1 is SGHTA and CDR2 is FQGTGA in the germline V gene. CDR3 sequence reads: CASSLSAANTDTQYF. CDR3 nucleotide sequence: TGTGCCAGCAGCTTAAGTGCGGCGAACACAGATACGCAGTATTTT.

The chain joins TRBV28 to TRBJ2-1, with 8 bases aligning to TRBD2. The germline gives CDR1 MDHEN, CDR2 SYDVKM. Trimming at V came to 2 bases and at J to 5 bases, leaving 8 bases not matched to a gene. There are 16 residues in the CDR3. CDR3 sequence: CASSLRRGALDNEQFF. The CDR3 DNA reads TGTGCCAGCAGTTTACGGCGGGGGGCACTGGACAATGAGCAGTTCTTC.

This chain connects TRBV18 to TRBJ1-1; possible D gene TRBD1, 5 bases. V was pared by 3 bases and J by 0 bases, with 8 bases between. The CDR3 totals 14 residues. Germline CDR1 and CDR2: KGHSH and LQKENI. CDR3 sequence (DNA): TGTGCCAGCTCACCTGGGACGGTGAACACTGAAGCTTTCTTT. Its translation: CASSPGTVNTEAFF.